This record concerns one TCR beta chain sequence. There were no recent acute infections or vaccinations among the donors, who were healthy HIV-negative adults. This specimen comes from a study of shared clonotypes between healthy human individuals. V shed 3 bases, J shed 0 bases, and the junction held 6 bases outside the gene matches. Germline assignment: CDR1 GTSNPN and CDR2 SVGIG (reference sequence). The CDR3 length is 16 residues. About 28,000 T cell genomes, or approximately 290 ng DNA, went into replicate PCRs of unsorted PBMC. Ten immunoSEQ deep assay plates were used by the authors to sequence unsorted PBMC DNA. Original methodology: Junction-only immunoSEQ data arrived without quality scores, meaning filtering differed. Sequencing was performed with immunoSEQ multiplex PCR; in TCRdb, only in-frame clones are kept and a portion is missing. V, J and clone size are taken as reported in that table, and D and trimming were inferred from the DNA itself. The sample lists fewer than 600,000 clones, about four fifths occurring once.

The specimen sequenced was PBMCs. The sequence came from a woman between 40 and 55 years old in good health. Some clones in this sample may be carry-over from other donors' samples. The chain carries TRBV30 and TRBJ2-1; the match to TRBD2 covers 9 bases. CDR3 in amino acids: CAWRAGGTDSYNEQFF. The CDR3 DNA reads as TGTGCCTGGAGAGCGGGAGGTACGGACTCCTACAATGAGCAGTTCTTC.